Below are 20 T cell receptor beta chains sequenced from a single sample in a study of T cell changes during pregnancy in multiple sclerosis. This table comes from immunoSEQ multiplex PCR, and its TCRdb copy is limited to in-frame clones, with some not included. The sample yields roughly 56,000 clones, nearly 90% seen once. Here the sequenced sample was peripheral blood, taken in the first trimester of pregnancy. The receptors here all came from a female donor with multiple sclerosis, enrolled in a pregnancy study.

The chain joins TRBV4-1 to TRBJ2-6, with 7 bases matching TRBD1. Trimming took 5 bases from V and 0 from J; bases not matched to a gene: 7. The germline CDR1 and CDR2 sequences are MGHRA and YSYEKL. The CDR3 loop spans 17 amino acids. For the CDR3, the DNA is TGCGCCAGCAGCATCCCCACAGGGGCCTCTGGGGCCAACGTCCTGACTTTC. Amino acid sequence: CASSIPTGASGANVLTF.

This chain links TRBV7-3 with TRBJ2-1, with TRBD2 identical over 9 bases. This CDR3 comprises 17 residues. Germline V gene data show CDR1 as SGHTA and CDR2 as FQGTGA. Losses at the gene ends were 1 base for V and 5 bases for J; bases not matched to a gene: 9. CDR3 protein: CASSLRRGGRGDNEQFF. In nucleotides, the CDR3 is TGTGCCAGCAGCTTAAGGAGGGGCGGGAGGGGGGACAATGAGCAGTTCTTC.

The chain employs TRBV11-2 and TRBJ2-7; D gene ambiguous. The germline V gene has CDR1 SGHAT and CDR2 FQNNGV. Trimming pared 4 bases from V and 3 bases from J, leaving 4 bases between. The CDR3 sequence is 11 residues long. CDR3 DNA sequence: TGTGCCAGCAGCTCCGTCTACGAGCAGTACTTC. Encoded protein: CASSSVYEQYF.

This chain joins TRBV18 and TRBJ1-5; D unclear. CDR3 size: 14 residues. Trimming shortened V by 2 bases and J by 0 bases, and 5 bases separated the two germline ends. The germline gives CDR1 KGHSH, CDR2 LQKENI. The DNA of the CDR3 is TGTGCCAGCTCACCAACTTATAGCAATCAGCCCCAGCATTTT. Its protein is CASSPTYSNQPQHF.

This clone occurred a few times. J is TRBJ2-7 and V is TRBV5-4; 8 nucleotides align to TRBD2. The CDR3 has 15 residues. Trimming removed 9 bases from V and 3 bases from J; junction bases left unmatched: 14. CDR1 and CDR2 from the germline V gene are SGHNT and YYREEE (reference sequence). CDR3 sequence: CATSPGSGSIYEQYF. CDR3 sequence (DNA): TGTGCCACCTCACCTGGGAGCGGGAGCATCTACGAGCAGTACTTC.

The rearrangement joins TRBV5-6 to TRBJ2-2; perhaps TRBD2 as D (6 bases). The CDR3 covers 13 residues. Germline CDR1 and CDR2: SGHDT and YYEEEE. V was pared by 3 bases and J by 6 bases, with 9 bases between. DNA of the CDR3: TGTGCCAGCAGCTGGGACTTGGCCGGGGAGCTGTTTTTT. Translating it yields CASSWDLAGELFF.

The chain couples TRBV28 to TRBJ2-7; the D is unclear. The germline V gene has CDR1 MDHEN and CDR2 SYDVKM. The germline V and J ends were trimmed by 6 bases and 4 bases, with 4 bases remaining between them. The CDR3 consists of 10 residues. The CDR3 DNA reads TGTGCCAGCAGCTATTACGAGCAGTACTTC. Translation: CASSYYEQYF.

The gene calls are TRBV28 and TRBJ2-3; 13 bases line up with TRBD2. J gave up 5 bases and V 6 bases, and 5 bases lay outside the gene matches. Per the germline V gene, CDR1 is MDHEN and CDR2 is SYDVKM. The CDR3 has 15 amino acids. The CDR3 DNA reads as TGTGCCAGCAGCACTAGCGGGAGGGCCGGAGATACGCAGTATTTT. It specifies CASSTSGRAGDTQYF.

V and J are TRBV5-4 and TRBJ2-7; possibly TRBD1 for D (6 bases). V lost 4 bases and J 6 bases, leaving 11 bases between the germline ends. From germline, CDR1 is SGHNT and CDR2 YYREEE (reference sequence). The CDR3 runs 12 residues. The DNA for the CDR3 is TGTGCCAGCAGCGAGACAGGCCCCGAGCAGTACTTC. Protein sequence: CASSETGPEQYF. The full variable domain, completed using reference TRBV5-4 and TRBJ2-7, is ETGVTQSPTHLIKTRGQQVTLRCSSQSGHNTVSWYQQALGQGPQFIFQYYREEENGRGNFPPRFSGLQFPNYSSELNVNALELDDSALYLCASSETGPEQYFGPGTRLTVT.

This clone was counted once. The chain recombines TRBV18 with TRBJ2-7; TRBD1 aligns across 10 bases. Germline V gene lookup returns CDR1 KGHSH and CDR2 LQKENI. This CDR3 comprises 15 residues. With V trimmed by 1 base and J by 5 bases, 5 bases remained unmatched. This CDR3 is CASSPQGTGDHEQYF. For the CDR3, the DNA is TGTGCCAGCTCACCACAGGGGACAGGGGACCACGAGCAGTACTTC. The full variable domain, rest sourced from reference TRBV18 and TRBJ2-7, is NAGVMQNPRHLVRRRGQEARLRCSPMKGHSHVYWYRQLPEEGLKFMVYLQKENIIDESGMPKERFSAEFPKEGPSILRIQQVVRGDSAAYFCASSPQGTGDHEQYFGPGTRLTVT.

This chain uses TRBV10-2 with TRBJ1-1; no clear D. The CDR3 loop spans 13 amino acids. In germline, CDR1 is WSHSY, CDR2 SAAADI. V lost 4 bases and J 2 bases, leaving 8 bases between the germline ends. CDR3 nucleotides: TGCGCCAGCAGTGCCCAGTCCAACACTGAAGCTTTCTTT. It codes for CASSAQSNTEAFF.

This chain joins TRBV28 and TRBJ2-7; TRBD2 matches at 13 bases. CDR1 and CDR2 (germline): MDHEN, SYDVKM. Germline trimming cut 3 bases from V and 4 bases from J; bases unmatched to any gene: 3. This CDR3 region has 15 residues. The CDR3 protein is CASSFWTSGSYEQYF. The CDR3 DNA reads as TGTGCCAGCAGTTTCTGGACTAGCGGGAGTTACGAGCAGTACTTC.

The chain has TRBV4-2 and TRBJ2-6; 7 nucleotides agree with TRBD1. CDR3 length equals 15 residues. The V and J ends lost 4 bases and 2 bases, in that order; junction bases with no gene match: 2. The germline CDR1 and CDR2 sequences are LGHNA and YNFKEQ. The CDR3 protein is CASSPQGAGANVLTF. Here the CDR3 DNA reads TGTGCCAGCAGCCCGCAGGGGGCTGGGGCCAACGTCCTGACTTTC.

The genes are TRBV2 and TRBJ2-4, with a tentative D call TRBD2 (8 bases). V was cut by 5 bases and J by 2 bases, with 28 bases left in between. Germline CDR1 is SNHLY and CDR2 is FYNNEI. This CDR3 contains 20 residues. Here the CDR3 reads CASSKGGGGLADLPKNIQYF. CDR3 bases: TGTGCCAGCAGTAAAGGGGGCGGGGGGTTAGCGGATCTCCCCAAAAACATTCAGTACTTC.

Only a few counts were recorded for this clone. This CDR3 is CASSHQAASGGTSTDTQYF. For the CDR3, the DNA is TGCGCCAGCAGCCACCAGGCGGCTAGCGGAGGGACTAGCACAGATACGCAGTATTTT. The gene calls are TRBV4-3 and TRBJ2-3; 7 bases map to TRBD2. The CDR3 is made up of 19 amino acids. Germline lookup yields CDR1 LGHNA and CDR2 YSLEER. V was clipped by 3 bases and J by 0 bases; unmatched bases: 15.

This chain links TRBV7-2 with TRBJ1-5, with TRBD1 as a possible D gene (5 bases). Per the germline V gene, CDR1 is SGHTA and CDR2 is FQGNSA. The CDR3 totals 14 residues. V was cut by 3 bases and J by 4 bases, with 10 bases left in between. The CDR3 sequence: CASSLARENQPQHF. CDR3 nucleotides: TGTGCCAGCAGCTTGGCCAGGGAAAATCAGCCCCAGCATTTT.

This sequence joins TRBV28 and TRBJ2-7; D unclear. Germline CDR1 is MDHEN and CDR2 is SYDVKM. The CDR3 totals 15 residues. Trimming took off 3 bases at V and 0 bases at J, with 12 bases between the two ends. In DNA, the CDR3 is TGTGCCAGCAGTTTTGGCCCTTCAAGCTCCTACGAGCAGTACTTC. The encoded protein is CASSFGPSSSYEQYF.

The CDR3 spells CASSVESGREQTQYF. CDR3 nucleotides: TGTGCCAGCAGCGTAGAAAGCGGGAGGGAACAGACCCAGTACTTC. The chain couples TRBV9 to TRBJ2-5; 10 bases are shared with TRBD2. This CDR3 region has 15 residues. V shed 0 bases, J shed 6 bases, and the junction held 5 bases outside the gene matches. Germline CDR1 is SGDLS and CDR2 is YYNGEE.

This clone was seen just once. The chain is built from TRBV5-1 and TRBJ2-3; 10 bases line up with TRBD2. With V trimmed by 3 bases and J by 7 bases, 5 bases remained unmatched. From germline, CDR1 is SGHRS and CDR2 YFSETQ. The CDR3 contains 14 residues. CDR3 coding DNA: TGCGCCAGCAGCTCATCTAGCGGGAGCAATACGCAGTATTTT. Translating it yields CASSSSSGSNTQYF.

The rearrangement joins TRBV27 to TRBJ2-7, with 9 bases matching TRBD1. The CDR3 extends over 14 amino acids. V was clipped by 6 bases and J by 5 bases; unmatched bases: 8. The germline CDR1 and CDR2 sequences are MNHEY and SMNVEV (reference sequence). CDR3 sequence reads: CASRSTGGYDEQYF. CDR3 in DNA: TGTGCCAGCAGGTCGACAGGGGGGTACGACGAGCAGTACTTC.